These 5 T cell receptor beta chains came from one sample sequenced in a study of shared clonotypes between healthy human individuals. TCRdb's table, derived via immunoSEQ multiplex PCR, lists solely in-frame clones and lacks some. The sample lists about 1.1 million clones; around 82% were seen once. The sample comprised memory CD4+ T cells from PBMCs. Described subset: CD45RA-negative fraction. All receptors come from a man younger than 35 in good health. Some clones in this sample may be carry-over from other donors' samples.

This chain uses TRBV7-9 with TRBJ2-7; D is unresolved. V gave up 4 bases and J gave up 9 bases, with 10 bases separating them. Germline assignment: CDR1 SEHNR and CDR2 FQNEAQ (reference sequence). This CDR3 is 11 amino acids long. The CDR3 is CASSSIGMQYF. CDR3 DNA sequence: TGTGCCAGCAGCTCCATAGGTATGCAGTACTTC.

The chain has TRBV28 and TRBJ1-5; maybe TRBD1 (6 bases). This CDR3 spans 14 amino acids. From germline, CDR1 is MDHEN and CDR2 SYDVKM. The V end lost 6 bases, the J end lost 4 bases, and 13 bases lay between the germline ends. CDR3 in DNA: TGTGCCAGCAGACTGGACAGAAGAAATCAGCCCCAGCATTTT. It encodes CASRLDRRNQPQHF.

About this clone: Given a much more abundant clone one base away, this may be a read error. Other DNA variants within this sample encode the same CDR3. The V gene is TRBV28, the J gene TRBJ1-4; D remains ambiguous. V lost 6 bases, J lost 4 bases, and 3 bases lay in between. CDR3 length: 11 residues. The germline CDR1 and CDR2 sequences are MDHEN and SYDVKM. This CDR3 is CASSLNEKLFF. In DNA, the CDR3 is TGTGCCAGCAGCCTTAATGAAAAACTGTTTTTT.

The rearrangement links TRBV15 to TRBJ1-5, with 11 bases fitting TRBD1. The CDR3 consists of 16 residues. CDR1 and CDR2 (germline): LNHNV, YYDKDF (reference sequence). J lost 3 bases, V lost 1 base, and 2 bases had no gene match. In nucleotides, the CDR3 is TGTGCCACCAGCAGAGGGACAGGGGGCTACAATCAGCCCCAGCATTTT. It specifies CATSRGTGGYNQPQHF.

The rearrangement links TRBV5-1 to TRBJ2-5; tentatively, D is TRBD1 or TRBD2 (5 bases each). This CDR3 has 14 amino acids. Germline V gene sequence: CDR1 SGHRS, CDR2 YFSETQ. V gave up 5 bases and J gave up 5 bases, with 16 bases separating them. The CDR3 is CASRGDGAGETQYF. The CDR3 bases are TGCGCCAGCAGGGGGGACGGGGCCGGGGAGACCCAGTACTTC.